The 30 T cell receptor beta chains below come from one sample, sequenced in a study of blood T cells in healthy people across ages. Alongside a J-beta primer mix, a sample-barcoded 5' primer served in a second PCR lasting roughly 7 to 11 cycles. One entry per CDR3 protein, called by TCRdb with MiXCR from the 5' RACE reads. The table lists around 1,800,000 distinct CDR3 sequences, about two fifths of them singletons. Sequenced sample: blood. The receptors here all came from a human donor in good health.

This clonotype was observed a few times. The chain carries TRBV20-1 and TRBJ2-7, with a weak D call TRBD1 (6 bases). CDR3 length: 15 residues. Germline V gene sequence: CDR1 DFQATT, CDR2 SNEGSKA (reference sequence). Between the trimmed V and J ends, which lost 3 bases and 0 bases, there was a span of 15 bases. The CDR3, as DNA: TGCAGTGCTAGTGCTCAGGGGTTCAGCTCCTACGAGCAGTACTTC. Its protein product is CSASAQGFSSYEQYF.

The chain combines TRBV25-1 with TRBJ2-2, with D possibly TRBD2 on 5 matching bases. The CDR3 is made up of 13 amino acids. Germline V gene lookup returns CDR1 MGHDK and CDR2 SYGVNS. The V and J ends lost 10 bases and 4 bases respectively, with 13 bases between them. CDR3 nucleotide sequence: TGTGCCATCGAACACGGGGTCACCGGGGAGCTGTTTTTT. It encodes CAIEHGVTGELFF.

The chain links TRBV28 to TRBJ1-1; 12 positions agree with TRBD1. After removal of 4 bases from V and 14 bases from J, the junction contained 5 bases not matched to a gene. CDR1 MDHEN and CDR2 SYDVKM come from the germline V gene. The CDR3 has 12 residues. The DNA of the CDR3 is TGTGCCAGCAGTTCCGGGGACAGGGGGCTATTCTTT. It specifies CASSSGDRGLFF.

The chain has TRBV20-1 and TRBJ2-7, with D possibly TRBD1 on 5 matching bases. The CDR3 is 14 amino acids. With 6 bases removed from V and 0 bases from J, the gap between germline ends came to 15 bases. The germline gives CDR1 DFQATT, CDR2 SNEGSKA (reference sequence). The CDR3 is CSANDRMSSYEQYF. In DNA, the CDR3 is TGCAGTGCAAACGACAGAATGAGCTCCTACGAGCAGTACTTC.

This clonotype has just a few counts. The chain employs TRBV10-3 and TRBJ2-5, with a tentative D call TRBD1 (7 bases). Trimming stripped 5 bases from V and 2 bases from J, with 15 bases between. The CDR3 consists of 15 residues. The germline CDR1 and CDR2 sequences are ENHRY and SYGVKD. This CDR3 reads CAISTGVRDQETQYF. As DNA, the CDR3 is TGTGCCATCAGTACAGGGGTGCGGGATCAAGAGACCCAGTACTTC.

Concerning this clonotype itself: Relative to the germline gene, one junction end is altered; a read error may explain this. The chain carries TRBV6-6 and TRBJ1-1; unclear D gene. This CDR3 is built from 14 residues. Germline loops: CDR1 MNHNY, CDR2 SVGAGI (reference sequence). The CDR3 DNA reads as TGTGCCAGCAGTTGGGGAAGACTGAACGCTGAAGCTTTCTTT. The encoded protein is CASSWGRLNAEAFF.

The rearrangement links TRBV7-9 to TRBJ2-5, with 9 bases aligning to TRBD2. CDR3 length equals 16 residues. The V gene end was trimmed by 5 bases and the J gene end by 11 bases; junction bases not matched to a gene: 18. Germline CDR1 SEHNR, CDR2 FQNEAQ (reference sequence). CDR3 DNA sequence: TGTGCCAGCAGCCCAGCGGGGGGACCCCACTACAATGAGCAGTACTTC. Translating gives CASSPAGGPHYNEQYF.

CDR3 nucleotide sequence: TGTGCCAGCAGCCAAGATCCTAGACATAGCGCCCCCCCAGATACGCAGTATTTT. It codes for CASSQDPRHSAPPDTQYF. This rearrangement joins TRBV4-2 to TRBJ2-3; maybe TRBD2 (5 bases). The CDR3 consists of 18 residues. V was pared by 0 bases and J by 4 bases, with 20 bases between. Germline V gene data show CDR1 as LGHNA and CDR2 as YNFKEQ.

The chain is built from TRBV7-2 and TRBJ2-6; D is possibly TRBD1 (5 bases). V was shortened by 8 bases and J by 2 bases, with 19 bases between the two germline ends. The CDR3 spans 17 residues. Germline-derived CDR1 and CDR2 are SGHTA and FQGNSA. The CDR3 DNA reads as TGTGCCAGCTCTGGTTTAATGGGGCCGGCTGGGGCCAACGTCCTGACTTTC. Its translation is CASSGLMGPAGANVLTF.

This clonotype was counted between two and nine times. The chain is built from TRBV6-5 and TRBJ1-1; possible D gene TRBD1, 6 bases. With 1 base removed from V and 1 base from J, the gap between germline ends came to 10 bases. Germline CDR1 reads MNHEY; CDR2 reads SVGAGI. The CDR3 is 15 residues long. DNA for the CDR3: TGTGCCAGCAGTTACTATCGGGGGGCGAACACTGAAGCTTTCTTT. This codes for CASSYYRGANTEAFF.

The V and J genes are TRBV7-9 and TRBJ1-1; TRBD1 might be the D (5 bases). CDR1 is SEHNR, CDR2 FQNEAQ, per germline (reference sequence). The CDR3 contains 15 residues. V gave up 2 bases and J gave up 4 bases, with 14 bases separating them. CDR3 nucleotide sequence: TGTGCCAGCAGCTTATCTGCGGGGGGAGGCACTGAAGCTTTCTTT. Its translation: CASSLSAGGGTEAFF. The full variable domain, with the rest looked up from reference TRBV7-9 and TRBJ1-1, is DTGVSQNPRHKITKRGQNVTFRCDPISEHNRLYWYRQTLGQGPEFLTYFQNEAQLEKSRLLSDRFSAERPKGSFSTLEIQRTEQGDSAMYLCASSLSAGGGTEAFFGQGTRLTVV.

The CDR3 is CASSEIGLNIQYF. The CDR3 nucleotides are TGTGCCAGCAGTGAGATCGGGCTCAACATTCAGTACTTC. The chain has TRBV6-1 and TRBJ2-4; D uncertain. Germline V gives CDR1 MNHNS, CDR2 SASEGT. The CDR3 runs 13 residues. Deletions cut 3 bases from V and 7 bases from J, with 10 bases between.

This clonotype was found a few times. The chain employs TRBV28 and TRBJ2-2; TRBD1 matches 7 bases. The CDR3 runs to 15 residues. Germline V gene data show CDR1 as MDHEN and CDR2 as SYDVKM. V lost 8 bases and J lost 5; bases outside the gene matches: 11. The CDR3 sequence: CASLYDRVGTGELFF. CDR3 coding DNA: TGTGCCAGCCTTTATGACAGGGTGGGGACCGGGGAGCTGTTTTTT. Full variable domain (rest looked up from reference TRBV28 and TRBJ2-2): DVKVTQSSRYLVKRTGEKVFLECVQDMDHENMFWYRQDPGLGLRLIYFSYDVKMKEKGDIPEGYSVSREKKERFSLILESASTNQTSMYLCASLYDRVGTGELFFGEGSRLTVL.

This clonotype was observed at least ten times. The chain employs TRBV7-2 and TRBJ2-7, with 11 bases aligning to TRBD1. Looked up from germline, CDR1 is SGHTA and CDR2 is FQGNSA. Losses at the gene ends were 5 bases for V and 6 bases for J; bases not matched to a gene: 3. The CDR3 totals 13 residues. The CDR3 reads CASSRDRGGEQYF. CDR3 coding DNA: TGTGCCAGCAGCCGGGACAGGGGGGGCGAGCAGTACTTC.

This clonotype was seen more than once but under ten times. The chain combines TRBV6-5 with TRBJ2-1, with D uncertain. The CDR3 totals 15 residues. V shed 0 bases and J shed 1 base, with 7 bases lying between them. CDR1 and CDR2 from the germline V gene are MNHEY and SVGAGI. CDR3: CASSYSWASYNEQFF. Here the CDR3 DNA reads TGTGCCAGCAGTTACTCGTGGGCTTCCTACAATGAGCAGTTCTTC.

This clonotype was counted a few times. The chain recombines TRBV6-5 with TRBJ1-6; the D gene is possibly TRBD1 (6 bases). CDR1 and CDR2 from the germline V gene are MNHEY and SVGAGI. The CDR3 is 14 amino acids. V was shortened by 5 bases and J by 11 bases, with 16 bases between the two germline ends. The CDR3 DNA reads as TGTGCCAGCAGTCTCAGGGGCGCCGGGACACCCCTCCACTTT. Translation gives CASSLRGAGTPLHF.

The CDR3 reads CASSPERYGRDTQYF. The DNA for the CDR3 is TGTGCCAGCTCACCGGAGCGATATGGCAGGGATACGCAGTATTTT. V usage is TRBV18 and J usage is TRBJ2-3; D unclear. V lost 3 bases to trimming and J lost 6 bases, with 16 bases between them. This CDR3 has 15 amino acids. The germline V gene encodes CDR1 KGHSH and CDR2 LQKENI.

This clonotype showed up just a few times. The chain combines TRBV7-2 with TRBJ2-5, with a tentative D call TRBD2 (7 bases). Trimming removed 5 bases at V and 1 base at J, with 23 bases between. The CDR3 is 18 amino acids. The germline gives CDR1 SGHTA, CDR2 FQGNSA. The CDR3 sequence is CASSTSPMGGGGQETQYF. The CDR3, as DNA: TGTGCCAGCAGCACCAGCCCCATGGGGGGCGGGGGCCAAGAGACCCAGTACTTC.

In this sample, this clonotype turned up a few times. V and J are TRBV28 and TRBJ1-2; TRBD1 matches at 7 bases. This CDR3 is 14 amino acids long. Germline V gene data show CDR1 as MDHEN and CDR2 as SYDVKM. V was clipped by 8 bases and J by 8 bases; unmatched bases: 14. The CDR3 is CASRNRGFPWGYTF. The CDR3, as DNA: TGTGCCAGCCGCAACAGGGGATTTCCGTGGGGCTACACCTTC.

J is TRBJ2-3 and V is TRBV6-6; the match to TRBD2 covers 10 bases. V dropped 2 bases and J dropped 1; count of bases not matched to a gene: 3. Germline CDR1 is MNHNY and CDR2 is SVGAGI (reference sequence). The CDR3 is made up of 16 amino acids. The CDR3 region is CASSYVAGGRTDTQYF. The CDR3 DNA reads TGTGCCAGCAGTTACGTAGCGGGGGGCCGCACAGATACGCAGTATTTT.

The V call is TRBV24-1, the J call TRBJ1-4, with 10 bases lining up with TRBD1. The V gene end was trimmed by 4 bases and the J gene end by 7 bases; junction bases not matched to a gene: 5. This CDR3 has 15 amino acids. Germline CDR1 KGHDR, CDR2 SFDVKD. The CDR3 spells CATSDPRTGGEKLFF. In nucleotides, the CDR3 is TGTGCCACCAGTGACCCTCGGACAGGGGGTGAAAAACTGTTTTTT.

Worth noting for this clonotype: One junction end does not reproduce the germline sequence, and a read error may be involved. The chain has TRBV3-1 and TRBJ2-7, with 9 bases that match TRBD2. Germline loops: CDR1 LGHDT, CDR2 YNNKEL (reference sequence). The CDR3 has 14 residues. The CDR3 region is CAGSTPSGVYEQYF. The CDR3 DNA reads as TGTGCCGGCAGCACTCCTAGCGGGGTCTACGAGCAGTACTTC.

The gene calls are TRBV20-1 and TRBJ2-7, with D perhaps TRBD1 or TRBD2 (6 bases each). CDR1 is DFQATT and CDR2 is SNEGSKA in the germline V gene (reference sequence). The CDR3 spans 15 residues. Between the trimmed V and J ends, which lost 3 bases and 3 bases, there was a span of 18 bases. The CDR3 region has the DNA TGCAGTGCTAGGCGGCCGCCCGGGGGCCACTACGAGCAGTACTTC. Protein product: CSARRPPGGHYEQYF.

This clonotype was recorded many times. The chain links TRBV29-1 to TRBJ1-2; tentative D call: TRBD1 (5 bases). The germline gives CDR1 SQVTM, CDR2 ANQGSEA. This CDR3 is 12 amino acids long. Trimming cost V 5 bases and J 1 base, with 8 bases left between them. The CDR3 nucleotides are TGCAGCGTTTGGGGGAGTAACTATGGCTACACCTTC. The encoded protein is CSVWGSNYGYTF.

The rearrangement uses TRBV4-1 and TRBJ1-1; perhaps TRBD1 as D (5 bases). Germline loops: CDR1 MGHRA, CDR2 YSYEKL. The CDR3 consists of 11 residues. The V end was cut by 1 base, the J end by 8 bases, with 5 bases between. CDR3 in amino acids: CASSQGQEAFF. DNA for the CDR3: TGCGCCAGCAGCCAAGGACAGGAAGCTTTCTTT.

This chain connects TRBV3-1 to TRBJ2-7; D ambiguous. The J call may be faulty, since TRBJ2-5 better matches the DNA end. CDR1 LGHDT and CDR2 YNNKEL come from the germline V gene (reference sequence). The CDR3 has 13 residues. The CDR3 DNA follows: TGTGCCAGCAGCCATGCTGGCGAAGAGACCCAGTACTTC. This translates into CASSHAGEETQYF.

DNA for the CDR3: TGTGCCAGCAGCTTAATAGGGACGGGCAAAAACATTCAGTACTTC. This encodes CASSLIGTGKNIQYF. The rearrangement links TRBV7-9 to TRBJ2-4; D might be TRBD1 or TRBD2, each matching 5 bases. Germline lookup yields CDR1 SEHNR and CDR2 FQNEAQ (reference sequence). Trimming removed 2 bases from V and 3 bases from J, with 11 bases in between. CDR3 length: 15 amino acids.

The CDR3, as DNA: TGTGCCAGCAGATGGACATCTGGGGCCAACGTCCTGACTTTC. It codes for CASRWTSGANVLTF. The rearrangement joins TRBV5-4 to TRBJ2-6; TRBD1 is a possible D gene (5 bases). The V end was cut by 5 bases, the J end by 1 base, with 7 bases between. In germline, CDR1 is SGHNT, CDR2 YYREEE (reference sequence). The CDR3 is 14 amino acids.

This chain uses TRBV20-1 with TRBJ1-5, with D possibly TRBD1 on 5 matching bases. Trimming left V 4 bases short and J 2 bases short, with 9 bases between. This CDR3 is built from 13 residues. Germline V lookup: CDR1 DFQATT, CDR2 SNEGSKA (reference sequence). For the CDR3, the DNA is TGCAGTGCTATAGGAGGGGGCAATCAGCCCCAGCATTTT. Encoded protein: CSAIGGGNQPQHF.

The chain joins TRBV15 to TRBJ2-2, with 12 positions matching TRBD1. The CDR3 contains 16 residues. V was pared by 1 base and J by 5 bases, with 2 bases of the junction left unmatched. Germline V lookup: CDR1 LNHNV, CDR2 YYDKDF (reference sequence). The CDR3 DNA sequence: TGTGCCACCAGCAGAGGGGACAGGGGGCTAACCGGGGAGCTGTTTTTT. Its translation is CATSRGDRGLTGELFF.